Listed below are T cell receptor beta chains from one sample, sequenced in a study of naive and memory T cell subsets. From the UMI-ligation and nested PCR reads, TCRdb called clonotypes with MiXCR, one entry per CDR3 protein. The table has around 31,000 distinct CDR3 sequences, roughly a tenth seen once. Sequenced input: effector memory CD4+ T cells from blood. These receptors were collected from a human donor in good health. The CDR3 runs from the conserved cysteine through the conserved F or W. The D gene is left open where the match is weak. Size is stated for part of the rows, as once, few or many counts, or as a class when the clone is expanded.

d_call,j_call,v_call,clone_size,cdr3_aa,cdr3_nt
TRBD2,TRBJ2-2,TRBV28,NA,CASSGPAGAGTGELFF,TGTGCCAGCTCTGGGCCGGCGGGAGCGGGGACCGGGGAGCTGTTTTTT
NA,TRBJ1-4,TRBV19,few,CASSPTGTNEKLFF,TGTGCCAGTAGTCCGACCGGGACGAATGAAAAACTGTTTTTT
NA,TRBJ1-1,TRBV18,NA,CASAGRNTEAFF,TGTGCCAGCGCGGGGAGGAACACTGAAGCTTTCTTT
NA,TRBJ1-5,TRBV3-1,NA,CASSSGLERSNQPQHF,TGTGCCAGCAGCTCCGGACTAGAGAGGAGCAATCAGCCCCAGCATTTT
NA,TRBJ2-3,TRBV18,NA,CASSLTIGSTDTQYF,TGTGCCAGCTCACTAACGATAGGGAGCACAGATACGCAGTATTTT
TRBD1,TRBJ2-3,TRBV4-2,medium-sized,CASSRERFGTGNTDTQYF,TGTGCCAGCAGCCGAGAGCGTTTTGGGACAGGGAACACAGATACGCAGTATTTT
TRBD1,TRBJ2-7,TRBV28,many,CASSTYYRGLHSYEQYF,TGTGCCAGCAGTACATACTACAGGGGCTTACACTCCTACGAGCAGTACTTC
TRBD1,TRBJ2-7,TRBV13,few,CASSSGQPTYEQYF,TGTGCCAGCAGCTCGGGACAGCCGACCTACGAGCAGTACTTC
TRBD2,TRBJ2-1,TRBV12-3/TRBV12-4,NA,CASSVSGPYNEQFF,TGTGCCAGCAGCGTTAGCGGGCCCTACAATGAGCAGTTCTTC
NA,TRBJ2-7,TRBV12-3/TRBV12-4,NA,CASSFSQPPEQYF,TGTGCCAGCAGTTTTTCCCAGCCCCCCGAGCAGTACTTC
TRBD1,TRBJ2-7,TRBV20-1,NA,CSARVSGQGLSYEQYF,TGCAGTGCTAGAGTTAGTGGACAGGGTCTGTCCTACGAGCAGTACTTC
TRBD1,TRBJ1-5,TRBV20-1,many,CSARDLGDRPNQPQHF,TGCAGTGCTAGAGATCTGGGGGACAGGCCAAATCAGCCCCAGCATTTT
NA,TRBJ2-3,TRBV7-3,many,CASSLVGGADTQYF,TGTGCCAGCAGCTTAGTGGGGGGAGCAGATACGCAGTATTTT
NA,TRBJ1-2,TRBV7-2,many,CASSLGREVHGYTF,TGTGCCAGCAGCTTAGGGCGGGAGGTGCATGGCTACACCTTC
NA,TRBJ1-3,TRBV11-2,few,CASSSAGVSGNTIYF,TGTGCCAGCAGCTCCGCAGGGGTGTCTGGAAACACCATATATTTT
NA,TRBJ2-7,TRBV4-3,few,CASSQGDGYEQYF,TGCGCCAGCAGCCAGGGGGACGGATACGAGCAGTACTTC
TRBD2,TRBJ2-7,TRBV20-1,many,CSARGTSGGTYEQYF,TGCAGTGCTAGGGGGACTAGCGGGGGGACCTACGAGCAGTACTTC
TRBD1,TRBJ2-7,TRBV5-4,many,CASSPGTGSEYEQYF,TGTGCCAGCAGCCCCGGGACAGGGTCGGAATACGAGCAGTACTTC
NA,TRBJ1-4,TRBV7-9,few,CASSFPRGASGGEKLFF,TGTGCCAGCAGCTTTCCCCGGGGGGCGTCGGGGGGTGAAAAACTGTTTTTT
TRBD1,TRBJ1-5,TRBV2,once,CASSAGGQAYSNQPQHF,TGTGCCAGCTCCGCGGGCGGACAGGCCTATAGCAATCAGCCCCAGCATTTT
NA,TRBJ2-2,TRBV7-3,few,CASSLSGTGELFF,TGTGCCAGCAGCCTGAGCGGGACCGGGGAGCTGTTTTTT
NA,TRBJ2-7,TRBV19,few,CASSINGNSGEQYF,TGTGCCAGTAGTATAAATGGGAATTCCGGCGAGCAGTACTTC
NA,TRBJ2-7,TRBV14,many,CASSQAGAFSYEQYF,TGTGCCAGCAGCCAGGCAGGGGCGTTCTCCTACGAGCAGTACTTC
NA,TRBJ1-5,TRBV6-2/TRBV6-3,few,CASTNGGKPQHF,TGTGCCAGCACCAACGGGGGGAAGCCCCAGCATTTT
TRBD1,TRBJ2-1,TRBV28,few,CASSRAGTGGGEQFF,TGTGCCAGCAGCCGCGCCGGGACAGGGGGCGGGGAGCAGTTCTTC
TRBD1,TRBJ2-6,TRBV18,many,CASSPRVGQDYSGANVLTF,TGTGCCAGCTCCCCGCGTGTCGGACAGGATTACTCTGGGGCCAACGTCCTGACTTTC
NA,TRBJ2-3,TRBV6-2/TRBV6-3,medium-sized,CASSPNPVPGTDTQYF,TGTGCCAGCAGTCCTAACCCTGTTCCAGGCACAGATACGCAGTATTTT
TRBD2,TRBJ2-5,TRBV7-7,many,CASSLGGEETQYF,TGTGCCAGCAGCTTGGGAGGGGAAGAGACCCAGTACTTC
TRBD2,TRBJ2-1,TRBV11-3,NA,CASSGRGLAGGNEQFF,TGTGCCAGCAGCGGTCGGGGACTAGCGGGAGGCAATGAGCAGTTCTTC
NA,TRBJ1-2,TRBV6-5,many,CASGKQVNYGYTF,TGTGCCAGCGGTAAACAGGTTAACTATGGCTACACCTTC
TRBD2,TRBJ2-3,TRBV20-1,many,CSARDVAGSWTDTQYF,TGCAGTGCTAGAGATGTAGCGGGGAGTTGGACAGATACGCAGTATTTT
TRBD1,TRBJ2-7,TRBV20-1,many,CSARGAGWDRGIQLSSYEQYF,TGCAGTGCTAGAGGGGCTGGTTGGGACAGGGGAATACAACTCAGCTCCTACGAGCAGTACTTC
NA,TRBJ2-3,TRBV6-2/TRBV6-3,NA,CASREQGATQYF,TGTGCCAGCAGGGAACAGGGCGCTACGCAGTATTTT
NA,TRBJ2-1,TRBV29-1,NA,CSVALHSREQFF,TGCAGCGTTGCTCTTCACTCGAGAGAGCAGTTCTTC
NA,TRBJ2-7,TRBV12-3/TRBV12-4,NA,CASTLTGSLHEQYF,TGTGCCAGCACCCTAACGGGTAGCCTTCACGAGCAGTACTTC
NA,TRBJ2-2,TRBV12-3/TRBV12-4,few,CASTAQELLTGELFF,TGTGCCAGCACCGCCCAGGAGTTATTGACCGGGGAGCTGTTTTTT
TRBD2,TRBJ2-1,TRBV7-6,NA,CASSLGPASGYNEQFF,TGTGCCAGCAGCTTAGGGCCGGCTAGCGGATACAATGAGCAGTTCTTC
NA,TRBJ1-1,TRBV3-1,NA,CASARGAEAFF,TGTGCCAGCGCCCGGGGAGCTGAAGCTTTCTTT
TRBD1,TRBJ2-7,TRBV20-1,NA,CSAAGQGPYEQYF,TGCAGTGCGGCGGGACAGGGGCCCTACGAGCAGTACTTC
NA,TRBJ2-1,TRBV5-1,NA,CASSLAGGVSVEQFF,TGCGCCAGCAGCTTGGCGGGCGGGGTATCGGTTGAGCAGTTCTTC
NA,TRBJ1-5,TRBV7-8,few,CASSQAPWGLNQPQHF,TGTGCCAGCAGCCAGGCCCCGTGGGGGCTCAATCAGCCCCAGCATTTT
TRBD2,TRBJ2-1,TRBV15,NA,CATSTGGGSSYNEQFF,TGTGCCACCAGCACTGGCGGCGGGAGCTCCTACAATGAGCAGTTCTTC
NA,TRBJ1-6,TRBV23-1,many,CASSQRGFGNSPLHF,TGCGCCAGCAGTCAGCGGGGATTCGGGAATTCACCCCTCCACTTT
NA,TRBJ1-1,TRBV11-3,few,CASSPPGPYGTEAFF,TGTGCCAGCAGCCCCCCGGGACCCTACGGCACTGAAGCTTTCTTT
TRBD2,TRBJ2-3,TRBV5-5,NA,CASSLAPGGSTDTQYF,TGTGCCAGCAGCTTGGCCCCGGGGGGGAGCACAGATACGCAGTATTTT
TRBD2,TRBJ2-4,TRBV2,many,CASKLGGGAKNIQYF,TGTGCCAGCAAGCTGGGCGGGGGGGCCAAAAACATTCAGTACTTC